What follows are 15 T cell receptor beta chains derived from one specimen sequenced in a study of blood T cell repertoires in COVID-19. The assay was immunoSEQ multiplex PCR, and TCRdb's table has in-frame clones only and misses some. The sample consists of around 140,000 clones, roughly four fifths of them appearing once. Sequenced sample: peripheral blood. The source of these receptors is a human donor with acute or convalescent COVID-19. The donor label of this sample is uncertain.

V and J are TRBV6-4 and TRBJ2-3; TRBD1 matches 9 bases. CDR1 and CDR2 from the germline V gene are MRHNA and SNTAGT. The J segment lost 5 bases and the V segment lost 5 bases, leaving 8 bases of the junction unmatched. CDR3 size: 15 residues. In DNA form, the CDR3 reads TGTGCCAGCAGTAAGGGACAGGGAATGATAGATACGCAGTATTTT. Translating gives CASSKGQGMIDTQYF.

This CDR3 is CASSDPGRGYEQYF. CDR3 nucleotides: TGTGCCAGCAGTGATCCGGGCAGGGGATACGAGCAGTACTTC. The chain carries TRBV6-1 and TRBJ2-7; tentatively, D is TRBD1 (6 bases). V gave up 3 bases and J gave up 4 bases, with 13 bases separating them. Germline V gene lookup returns CDR1 MNHNS and CDR2 SASEGT. This CDR3 is 14 amino acids long.

A few counts support this clone. The chain employs TRBV30 and TRBJ1-2; a weak D match, TRBD1 (6 bases). The CDR3 consists of 14 residues. Germline CDR1 and CDR2: GTSNPN and SVGIG (reference sequence). The ends were cut back, 3 bases at V and 0 bases at J, with 11 bases in the middle. The CDR3 nucleotides read TGTGCCTGGAGGCGACAGGATACTAACTATGGCTACACCTTC. This codes for CAWRRQDTNYGYTF.

V and J are TRBV4-1 and TRBJ1-5; D is uncertain. Germline CDR1 and CDR2: MGHRA and YSYEKL. Trimming left V 4 bases short and J 6 bases short, with 13 bases between. This CDR3 comprises 14 residues. The DNA for the CDR3 is TGCGCCAGCAGCCCGGAGGCTCGATCTCAGCCCCAGCATTTT. As protein: CASSPEARSQPQHF.

This chain uses TRBV3-1 (or the pseudogene TRBV3-2) with TRBJ1-1, with a tentative D call TRBD1 (5 bases). The germline gives CDR1 LGHDT, CDR2 YNNKEL (reference sequence). This CDR3 contains 15 residues. The V end lost 4 bases, the J end lost 1 base, and 13 bases lay between the germline ends. The CDR3 region has the DNA TGTGCCAGCAGCCGGGGAGGGGTGGGGAACACTGAAGCTTTCTTT. As protein: CASSRGGVGNTEAFF.

This clone occurred once. The rearrangement joins TRBV5-1 to TRBJ2-2, with TRBD1 matching over 7 bases. The germline V gene encodes CDR1 SGHRS and CDR2 YFSETQ. V dropped 5 bases and J dropped 8; count of bases not matched to a gene: 12. The CDR3 is 15 amino acids. The CDR3 spells CASSLSTGERGELFF. The CDR3 DNA reads TGCGCCAGCAGTCTATCTACAGGGGAACGAGGGGAGCTGTTTTTT.

This chain joins TRBV5-6 and TRBJ1-2, with 7 positions matching TRBD1. Germline trimming cut 4 bases from V and 8 bases from J; bases unmatched to any gene: 17. The CDR3 loop spans 16 amino acids. CDR1 SGHDT and CDR2 YYEEEE come from the germline V gene. The CDR3 coding sequence is TGTGCCAGCAGCCCCCCGGGGGCAGGGGGTAGAGGGGGCTACACCTTC. Its translation: CASSPPGAGGRGGYTF. The entire variable domain, with the rest obtained from reference TRBV5-6 and TRBJ1-2, is as follows: DAGVTQSPTHLIKTRGQQVTLRCSPKSGHDTVSWYQQALGQGPQFIFQYYEEEERQRGNFPDRFSGHQFPNYSSELNVNALLLGDSALYLCASSPPGAGGRGGYTFGSGTRLTVV.

The chain is built from TRBV29-1 and TRBJ1-5; TRBD1 matches 8 bases. Trimming removed 8 bases from V and 7 bases from J; junction bases left unmatched: 7. Germline V CDR1 and CDR2: SQVTM, ANQGSEA. The CDR3 length is 12 residues. The CDR3 reads CSTKTGDQPQHF. As DNA, the CDR3 is TGCAGCACTAAGACAGGGGACCAGCCCCAGCATTTT.

This clone was counted once. The chain recombines TRBV7-9 with TRBJ1-2; maybe TRBD1 (6 bases). This CDR3 contains 15 residues. Germline V gene sequence: CDR1 SEHNR, CDR2 FQNEAQ (reference sequence). The V end was cut by 0 bases, the J end by 3 bases, with 11 bases between. The CDR3 DNA is TGTGCCAGCAGCTTAGCACAGGGAACCCACTATGGCTACACCTTC. Translating gives CASSLAQGTHYGYTF. The full variable domain, with the rest looked up from reference TRBV7-9 and TRBJ1-2, is DTGVSQNPRHKITKRGQNVTFRCDPISEHNRLYWYRQTLGQGPEFLTYFQNEAQLEKSRLLSDRFSAERPKGSFSTLEIQRTEQGDSAMYLCASSLAQGTHYGYTFGSGTRLTVV.

V usage is TRBV27 and J usage is TRBJ2-1; 8 bases match TRBD2. Germline CDR1 and CDR2: MNHEY and SMNVEV (reference sequence). V shed 6 bases and J 4 bases; nucleotides not matched to a gene: 14. The CDR3 contains 17 residues. The CDR3 loop reads CASRPPYSGVLYNEQFF. CDR3 DNA: TGTGCCAGCAGACCTCCCTATAGCGGGGTTTTATACAATGAGCAGTTCTTC.

The V call is TRBV6-6, the J call TRBJ2-1; 8 positions match TRBD1. Losses at the gene ends were 6 bases for V and 9 bases for J; bases not matched to a gene: 10. Germline assignment: CDR1 MNHNY and CDR2 SVGAGI (reference sequence). This CDR3 has 14 residues. The CDR3 loop reads CASRPGQGLAEQFF. The DNA of the CDR3 is TGTGCCAGCAGGCCCGGACAGGGCCTTGCTGAGCAGTTCTTC.

The chain is built from TRBV5-1 and TRBJ2-1; a possible D gene is TRBD2 (6 bases). Germline CDR1 is SGHRS and CDR2 is YFSETQ. There are 13 residues in the CDR3. Trimming stripped 7 bases from V and 6 bases from J, with 14 bases between. The CDR3 region has the DNA TGCGCCAGCGCTCAAAGCGGGCCCAATGAGCAGTTCTTC. It translates to CASAQSGPNEQFF.

V gene TRBV24-1 combines with J gene TRBJ2-4, with D perhaps matching TRBD2 (5 bases). Germline CDR1 reads KGHDR; CDR2 reads SFDVKD. V dropped 4 bases and J dropped 8 bases, with 8 bases sitting between them. The CDR3 loop spans 12 amino acids. CDR3 DNA sequence: TGTGCCACCAGTGACACGGGGTACATTCAGTACTTC. As protein: CATSDTGYIQYF.

The chain has TRBV6-5 and TRBJ2-3, with D hard to call. The CDR3 is made up of 12 amino acids. The germline V gene has CDR1 MNHEY and CDR2 SVGAGI. V lost 4 bases and J lost 3, with 5 bases in between. The CDR3 loop is CASSSRTDTQYF. The CDR3 DNA follows: TGTGCCAGCAGTTCCCGTACAGATACGCAGTATTTT.

This chain links TRBV5-1 with TRBJ2-5; 11 nucleotides align to TRBD2. Germline V CDR1 and CDR2: SGHRS, YFSETQ. CDR3 size: 15 residues. After removal of 3 bases from V and 2 bases from J, the junction contained 3 bases not matched to a gene. The CDR3 DNA sequence: TGCGCCAGCAGCTCTTCTAGCGGGGGGCAAGAGACCCAGTACTTC. It translates to CASSSSSGGQETQYF.